Listed below are T cell receptor beta chains from one sample, sequenced in a study of CD8 T cells in Susac syndrome. One entry per CDR3 protein, called by TCRdb with MiXCR from the immunoSEQ multiplex PCR reads. The table has 250,000 to 300,000 distinct CDR3 sequences, roughly 85% seen once; the top ten hold 0.2% to 0.25%. The specimen was CD8+ T cells from PBMCs. The origin of the receptors is a human donor with multiple sclerosis. CDR3s include the opening cysteine and the closing phenylalanine or tryptophan. A D gene is named only where the DNA matches it firmly. Clone size is given for some rows only: seen once, a few or many times, or a class if the clone is expanded.

V gene	J gene	clone size	D gene	CDR3 protein	CDR3 DNA
TRBV20-1	TRBJ1-6	-	TRBD1	CSAGITGEYSPLHF	TGCAGTGCTGGGATTACAGGGGAGTATTCACCCCTCCACTTT
TRBV3-1	TRBJ2-2	-	-	CASSQGVQVNTGELFF	TGTGCCAGCAGCCAAGGGGTACAGGTGAACACCGGGGAGCTGTTTTTT
TRBV4-3	TRBJ2-1	-	-	CASSPSSPFTYNEQFF	TGCGCCAGCAGCCCAAGCTCTCCATTCACCTACAATGAGCAGTTCTTC
TRBV24-1	TRBJ2-7	-	TRBD1	CATSGGTGDCEQYF	TGTGCCACCAGTGGAGGGACAGGGGACTGCGAGCAGTACTTC
TRBV27	TRBJ2-2	-	TRBD1	CASSLLHRGAGELFF	TGTGCCAGCAGTCTACTACACAGGGGAGCCGGGGAGCTGTTTTTT
TRBV5-1	TRBJ1-2	-	TRBD1	CASSPTGRSDGYTF	TGCGCCAGCAGCCCGACAGGGAGGTCAGATGGCTACACCTTC
TRBV24-1	TRBJ2-3	-	-	CATSDPTGTTDTQYF	TGTGCCACCAGTGACCCGACCGGGACAACAGATACGCAGTATTTT
TRBV13	TRBJ1-5	-	-	CASSLAGDASNQPQHF	TGTGCCAGCAGCTTAGCAGGGGACGCGAGCAATCAGCCCCAGCATTTT
TRBV11-2	TRBJ2-3	-	-	CASSPGLRDTDTQYF	TGTGCCAGCAGCCCCGGGTTGAGGGACACAGATACGCAGTATTTT
TRBV4-3	TRBJ2-5	once	-	CASSQMADGRQETQYF	TGCGCCAGCAGCCAAATGGCGGACGGCCGACAAGAGACCCAGTACTTC
TRBV19	TRBJ2-1	once	-	CASNEGVDNEQFF	TGTGCCAGTAACGAGGGAGTTGACAATGAGCAGTTCTTC
TRBV21-1	TRBJ2-2	once	-	CASNQSNTGELFF	TGTGCCAGCAATCAGAGTAACACCGGGGAGCTGTTTTTT
TRBV28	TRBJ2-5	once	TRBD2	CASRPKSGTRYQETQYF	TGTGCCAGCAGACCGAAATCTGGGACTAGATATCAAGAGACCCAGTACTTC
TRBV2	TRBJ2-3	-	TRBD2	CASKGTSGRAFADTQYF	TGTGCCAGCAAAGGGACTAGCGGGAGGGCCTTCGCAGATACGCAGTATTTT
TRBV6-5	TRBJ2-5	-	-	CASSPPGGLVETQYF	TGTGCCAGCAGCCCTCCCGGGGGCCTGGTAGAGACCCAGTACTTC
TRBV5-1	TRBJ1-1	once	TRBD1	CASSSETGDTEAFF	TGCGCCAGCAGCTCGGAGACAGGGGACACTGAAGCTTTCTTT
TRBV11-2	TRBJ2-1	-	-	CASSLFSYNEQFF	TGTGCCAGCAGCCTTTTCTCCTACAATGAGCAGTTCTTC
TRBV6-5	TRBJ2-7	-	-	CASTSGRYEQYF	TGTGCCAGCACCTCCGGAAGATACGAGCAGTACTTC
TRBV5-6	TRBJ1-2	-	-	CASSAAARHTF	TGTGCCAGCAGCGCGGCCGCTAGGCACACCTTC
TRBV7-6	TRBJ2-7	-	-	CASSTLGGRNPYEQYF	TGTGCCAGCAGCACCCTCGGGGGTCGGAACCCCTACGAGCAGTACTTC
TRBV29-1	TRBJ2-7	-	TRBD1	CSVERTGGTEQYF	TGCAGCGTTGAGAGGACAGGGGGTACCGAGCAGTACTTC
TRBV20-1	TRBJ2-5	-	-	CSARDGGDETQYF	TGCAGTGCTAGAGATGGAGGGGACGAGACCCAGTACTTC
TRBV28	TRBJ2-3	-	-	CASSFQAFSSDTQYF	TGTGCCAGCAGTTTCCAGGCGTTTTCTTCAGATACGCAGTATTTT
TRBV3-1	TRBJ2-7	-	-	CASSQRQVSYEQYF	TGTGCCAGCAGCCAACGCCAGGTTTCCTACGAGCAGTACTTC
TRBV5-4	TRBJ2-6	-	TRBD2	CASSSGISGLSGANVLTF	TGTGCCAGCAGCTCGGGGATTAGCGGGCTCTCTGGGGCCAACGTCCTGACTTTC
TRBV12-3/TRBV12-4	TRBJ2-3	-	TRBD1	CASSERQGGADTQYF	TGTGCCAGCAGTGAAAGACAGGGGGGGGCAGATACGCAGTATTTT
TRBV4-3	TRBJ2-7	-	TRBD1	CASSLGTGMDEQYF	TGCGCCAGCAGCCTAGGGACAGGGATGGACGAGCAGTACTTC
TRBV29-1	TRBJ2-1	-	-	CSVVQYNEQFF	TGCAGCGTCGTACAGTACAATGAGCAGTTCTTC
TRBV28	TRBJ2-7	-	TRBD1	CASSFGGRGYSSYEQYF	TGTGCCAGCAGTTTTGGAGGCAGGGGGTACTCCTCCTACGAGCAGTACTTC
TRBV6-4	TRBJ2-1	-	-	CASSDVAGGYNEQFF	TGTGCCAGCAGTGACGTGGCAGGGGGGTACAATGAGCAGTTCTTC
TRBV6-1	TRBJ2-3	few	-	CASSSTGLTDTQYF	TGTGCCAGCAGCTCGACAGGTCTCACTGATACGCAGTATTTT
TRBV7-9	TRBJ2-1	-	TRBD2	CASKVSGWLYNEQFF	TGTGCCAGCAAAGTTAGCGGGTGGCTCTACAATGAGCAGTTCTTC
TRBV25-1	TRBJ1-2	-	-	CATGGGENGYTF	TGTGCCACAGGAGGGGGGGAGAATGGCTACACCTTC
TRBV5-6	TRBJ2-7	-	-	CASSLGVEPAYEQYF	TGTGCCAGCAGCTTGGGTGTGGAACCAGCCTACGAGCAGTACTTC
TRBV5-4	TRBJ1-1	-	-	CAYRRGFEAFF	TGTGCCTATCGGAGGGGTTTTGAAGCTTTCTTT
TRBV4-3	TRBJ2-7	-	-	CASSPAGSGYEQYF	TGCGCCAGCAGCCCCGCAGGGAGTGGGTACGAGCAGTACTTC
TRBV19	TRBJ2-5	-	-	CASSIGGTYQETQYF	TGTGCCAGTAGTATAGGGGGGACGTACCAAGAGACCCAGTACTTC
TRBV27	TRBJ2-2	once	TRBD1	CAIGTAMNTGELFF	TGTGCCATTGGGACAGCGATGAACACCGGGGAGCTGTTTTTT